Described below is a single TCR beta chain sequence and its context. It has no known antigen specificity. Base qualities are not provided; no much larger clone lies one nucleotide away. This record comes from a study of blood T cell repertoires in COVID-19 (dated by TCRdb to about 2020). For the study in its entirety: Samples covering the acute and convalescent phases of COVID-19 were provided by collaborators in the United States, Italy and Spain. Subjects who had been exposed to COVID-19, were actively infected with it, or had recovered from it provided the deeply sampled blood TCRbeta repertoires that made up the dataset. Nearly every sample came with metadata listing a de-identified subject ID, COVID-19 status, age in years and sex. Where available, HLA class I and class II types were taken from metadata supplied by the sample provider and were not determined by assay-based typing. Samples came from the ongoing ImmuneRACE study (first 160 participants) plus 1,254 subjects from 6 global collaborators. The prospective study material was composed of cDNA or gDNA derived from T cells, B-cell-depleted T cells, or PBMCs. A freely available public database, intended as a resource for researchers studying the immune response to SARS-CoV-2, is where the repertoires were released. Overall study results and their limits: How much clinical and demographic metadata was included differed by source and by participant, and the metadata was provided uncurated.

Taken from cysteine to phenylalanine, the CDR3 has 10 residues. The entry retains the CDR3 DNA only, 30 bases that are in frame from base 1. The germline V gene supplies CDR1 SNHLY and CDR2 FYNNEI. V was cut back by 8 bases and J by 5 bases, leaving a gap of 7 bases between them. TCRbeta CDR3 regions were amplified from genomic DNA using the immunoSEQ Assay, a bias-controlled multiplex PCR. For the original study's pipeline: Within the assay, amplification of reference gene primers was used to estimate how many nucleated cells each sample contained. Sequence reads were collapsed and filtered to measure the absolute abundance of every unique TCRbeta CDR3 rearrangement. For each sample, productive Simpson clonality was calculated as the square root of Simpson's diversity index across productive rearrangements. What TCRdb holds here is the immuneACCESS table cut down to in-frame rearrangements. Part of the clones is not present; checked against another copy, under half of the missing clones reflect an unresolved V gene, and the others are unexplained. V and J calls plus clone size are reproduced from that table; the DNA served to infer D and trimming. The sample data list fewer than 350,000 clones, and around 85% of these were observed just once. The leading ten clones occupy roughly 2.2% of the sample.

Participants in the prospective study were enrolled through a virtual design, were aged roughly 18 to 100 years, and lived in about two dozen United States geographic areas. Cohort assignment in the prospective study relied on participant-reported clinical history from a screening survey and a study questionnaire. ImmuneRACE Cohort 3 recovered participants were defined by two consecutive negative NP/OP PCR tests, healthcare professional clearance, or symptom resolution. Each participant in the prospective study had whole blood, serum and a nasopharyngeal or oropharyngeal swab collected by mobile phlebotomists. Additional blood draws and questionnaires over an approximately two-month period could optionally be provided by prospective study participants. Prospective study blood samples were shipped either frozen or at room temperature before DNA extraction.

The material sequenced was PBMCs or T cells enriched from blood (not recorded which). The rearrangement combines TRBV2 with TRBJ2-7; the D gene lacks a confident call. This TCR derives from a man aged 25-45 years who had recovered from COVID-19. The DNA reads as follows: TGTGCCAGCGGAGAGAACGAGCAGTACTTC. Its translation is CASGENEQYF. The reference TRBV2 and TRBJ2-7 proteins fill in what lies around the CDR3, so the full variable domain reads EPEVTQTPSHQVTQMGQEVILRCVPISNHLYFYWYRQILGQKVEFLVSFYNNEISEKSEIFDDQFSVERPDGSNFTLKIRSTKLEDSAMYFCASGENEQYFGPGTRLTVT.